Listed below are T cell receptor beta chains from one sample, sequenced in a study of blood T cell repertoires in COVID-19. Profiled with immunoSEQ multiplex PCR; TCRdb holds only in-frame clones, not every one. The repertoire consists of more than 300,000 clones, with around 90% occurring once and the leading ten covering 5% to 7.5%. Sequenced sample: peripheral blood. The receptors originated from a man between 18 and 29 years old who had recovered from COVID-19. Each CDR3 is given with its conserved first and last residue. D genes are given only for firm matches. The size entry is marked missing in some rows and otherwise reads once, few, many or a size class.

TRBJ2-1 | TRBV9 | 17 | NA | TRBD1 | TGTGCCAGCAGCGCTAGCGCCGGGACAGGATCCTACAATGAGCAGTTCTTC | CASSASAGTGSYNEQFF
TRBJ1-2 | TRBV11-1 | 14 | NA | TRBD1 | TGTGCCAGCAGCCCCGGGACAGCGAGCTATGGCTACACCTTC | CASSPGTASYGYTF
TRBJ1-5 | TRBV5-6 | 15 | NA | TRBD1 | TGTGCCAGCAGCTTGGCGCGACAGGGGGGTCAGCCCCAGCATTTT | CASSLARQGGQPQHF
TRBJ1-2 | TRBV7-2 | 15 | NA | NA | TGTGCCAGCAGCTTAATCAGGGGCGGTAACTATGGCTACACCTTC | CASSLIRGGNYGYTF
TRBJ2-3 | TRBV5-1 | 13 | once | TRBD1 | TGCGCCAGCGGACAGGGGGCTACAGATACGCAGTATTTT | CASGQGATDTQYF
TRBJ2-1 | TRBV19 | 16 | NA | TRBD2 | TGTGCCAGTAAGGCAAGCGGGGGACGAAGCTCCAATGAGCAGTTCTTC | CASKASGGRSSNEQFF
TRBJ2-7 | TRBV6-4 | 23 | many | TRBD2 | TGTGCCAGCAGTGACTCACAAGGGACTAGCGGGCTATCAAAGAGTCTACGAAGCAGCCAGCAGTACTTC | CASSDSQGTSGLSKSLRSSQQYF
TRBJ2-1 | TRBV21-1 | 12 | NA | NA | TGTGCCCCGGGGAGCTCCTACAATGAGCAGTTCTTC | CAPGSSYNEQFF
TRBJ2-7 | TRBV18 | 14 | NA | NA | TGTGCCAGCTCACCATCCGGGTCCTCCTACGAGCAGTACTTC | CASSPSGSSYEQYF
TRBJ1-1 | TRBV28 | 12 | NA | NA | TGTGCCAGCAGACATCAGGGGACTGAAGCTTTCTTT | CASRHQGTEAFF
TRBJ1-3 | TRBV28 | 15 | few | NA | TGTGCCAGCAGGTCGGACAGCCACTCTGGAAACACCATATATTTT | CASRSDSHSGNTIYF
TRBJ2-7 | TRBV7-8 | 14 | NA | NA | TGTGCCAGCAGCGCCACCAGGGGCCCCTACGAGCAGTACTTC | CASSATRGPYEQYF
TRBJ2-7 | TRBV10-3 | 15 | NA | TRBD2 | TGTGCCATCATTGAGAGACTAGCGGGAGCCTACGAGCAGTACTTC | CAIIERLAGAYEQYF
TRBJ1-2 | TRBV6-5 | 15 | NA | NA | TGTGCCAGCTCCTATCACAGGGATTACAACTATGGCTACACCTTC | CASSYHRDYNYGYTF
TRBJ1-3 | TRBV9 | 14 | NA | TRBD1 | TGTGCCAGCAGCGAAACAGGGGCTGGAAACACCATATATTTT | CASSETGAGNTIYF
TRBJ1-5 | TRBV6-5 | 11 | NA | NA | TGTGCCGGCGGTAGCAATCAGCCCCAGCATTTT | CAGGSNQPQHF
TRBJ2-2 | TRBV4-1 | 15 | NA | NA | TGCGCCAGCAGTCCAGATCAGCGGGCCCTCGGGGAGCTGTTTTTT | CASSPDQRALGELFF
TRBJ2-7 | TRBV7-3 | 15 | NA | NA | TGTGCCAGCAGCTTAACAGACGGGACTGGCTACGAGCAGTACTTC | CASSLTDGTGYEQYF
TRBJ1-6 | TRBV6-6 | 13 | NA | NA | TGTGCCAGCAGTAGAGGGCCAAATTCACCCCTCCACTTT | CASSRGPNSPLHF
TRBJ1-1 | TRBV7-8 | 15 | NA | NA | TGTGCCAGCAGCTCGGGGGGGTCCGGGGCCACTGAAGCTTTCTTT | CASSSGGSGATEAFF
TRBJ2-7 | TRBV5-1 | 13 | NA | NA | TGCGCCAGCAGCTTGGGCCCCACCGGGGAGCAGTACTTC | CASSLGPTGEQYF
TRBJ2-7 | TRBV30 | 13 | NA | NA | TGTGCCTGGAACGTAGGGGGAGTGGACGAGCAGTACTTC | CAWNVGGVDEQYF
TRBJ1-2 | TRBV18 | 18 | NA | TRBD1 | TGTGCCAGCTCACCCCCCCCGGGACAGGGGGCGGGTGGCTATGGCTACACCTTC | CASSPPPGQGAGGYGYTF
TRBJ2-1 | TRBV2 | 13 | NA | TRBD2 | TGTGCCAGTTTTGGACTAGCGGGAGTCGGAGAGTTCTTC | CASFGLAGVGEFF
TRBJ2-7 | TRBV18 | 15 | once | NA | TGTGCCAGCTCAGGACAGCGAACAAACTCCTACGAGCAGTACTTC | CASSGQRTNSYEQYF
TRBJ1-2 | TRBV4-2 | 15 | NA | NA | TGTGCCAGCAGCTTGCGGGCCTCACTAAACTATGGCTACACCTTC | CASSLRASLNYGYTF
TRBJ2-1 | TRBV7-3 | 22 | once | NA | TGTGCCAGCAGCTTAGATCTTTCGGCTCTGACTGAACCTTTGTGGTCGAACAATGAGCAGTTCTTC | CASSLDLSALTEPLWSNNEQFF
TRBJ1-2 | TRBV5-1 | 13 | NA | NA | TGCGCCAGCAGCCCCGGGTCGAACTATGGCTACACCTTC | CASSPGSNYGYTF
TRBJ1-3 | TRBV7-2 | 17 | NA | NA | TGTGCCAGCAGCCCGAGGAGCGGGCTATACTCTGGAAACACCATATATTTT | CASSPRSGLYSGNTIYF
TRBJ2-1 | TRBV13 | 14 | NA | TRBD2 | TGTGCCAGCAGCTTAGGCCGGACTAGTAATGAGCAGTTCTTC | CASSLGRTSNEQFF
TRBJ1-1 | TRBV5-8 | 14 | NA | NA | TGTGCCAGCAGCTTGAGGACTGAGTGGACTGAAGCTTTCTTT | CASSLRTEWTEAFF
TRBJ1-2 | TRBV10-3 | 14 | NA | NA | TGTGCCATCAGTGAGTCGAGGGAGGGCTATGGCTACACCTTC | CAISESREGYGYTF
TRBJ2-1 | TRBV7-9 | 12 | NA | NA | TGTGCCAGCAGCCCTGGCGGCAATGAGCAGTTCTTC | CASSPGGNEQFF
TRBJ2-7 | TRBV5-1 | 15 | once | TRBD2 | TGCGCCAGCAGCTCTACTAGCGGGAGGGGCTACGAGCAGTACTTC | CASSSTSGRGYEQYF
TRBJ2-7 | TRBV19 | 13 | NA | TRBD1 | TGTGCCAGTAGTAGGCAGGGGGTACCCGAGCAGTACTTC | CASSRQGVPEQYF
TRBJ2-3 | TRBV15 | 16 | NA | NA | TGTGCCACCAGCAGCGACACGGGATATCCCACAGATACGCAGTATTTT | CATSSDTGYPTDTQYF
TRBJ1-1 | TRBV6-2/TRBV6-3 | 12 | NA | NA | TGTGCCAGCAGTGCAGGCTTCACTGAAGCTTTCTTT | CASSAGFTEAFF
TRBJ2-5 | TRBV2 | 13 | NA | NA | TGTGCCAGCAGGTGGGCAGCTCCGGAGACCCAGTACTTC | CASRWAAPETQYF
TRBJ1-5 | TRBV6-1 | 16 | NA | NA | TGTGCCAGCAGTGAACAAACAGGACTAGACGGTCAGCCCCAGCATTTT | CASSEQTGLDGQPQHF
TRBJ1-1 | TRBV19 | 15 | NA | TRBD1 | TGTGCCAGTCTTACTTCCGGGACAGGGGTTTCTGAAGCTTTCTTT | CASLTSGTGVSEAFF
TRBJ1-1 | TRBV3-1/TRBV3-2 | 14 | NA | TRBD1 | TGTGCCAGCAGCCCCCCCCTGGGGACAGGAGAAGCTTTCTTT | CASSPPLGTGEAFF
TRBJ2-5 | TRBV7-2 | 13 | NA | NA | TGTGCCAGCAGCCCTAGGAGCGGGGAGACCCAGTACTTC | CASSPRSGETQYF
TRBJ1-2 | TRBV9 | 15 | NA | TRBD1 | TGTGCCAGCAGCGTAGGGACAGGGGATCACAATGGCTACACCTTC | CASSVGTGDHNGYTF
TRBJ2-3 | TRBV9 | 17 | NA | TRBD2 | TGTGCCAGCAGCGTCCGTTGGCGGGGGGGCAGTACAGATACGCAGTATTTT | CASSVRWRGGSTDTQYF
TRBJ1-2 | TRBV2 | 12 | NA | NA | TGTGCCAGCAGAGGACAGAACTATGGCTACACCTTC | CASRGQNYGYTF
TRBJ2-3 | TRBV20-1 | 13 | few | NA | TGCAGTGCTAGTATGCCCGAGGGAGATACGCAGTATTTT | CSASMPEGDTQYF
TRBJ1-3 | TRBV7-2 | 16 | NA | NA | TGTGCCAGCAGCTTATTAGGAGGGGAAGTGGGAAACACCATATATTTT | CASSLLGGEVGNTIYF
TRBJ2-7 | TRBV11-2 | 15 | NA | TRBD1 | TGTGCCAGCAGCAAGGGGGACAGGAGAAACTACGAGCAGTACTTC | CASSKGDRRNYEQYF
TRBJ1-2 | TRBV6-7 | 15 | NA | TRBD1 | TGTGCCAGCAGAACAGGGACAGGGGGCATCGGTGGCTACACCTTC | CASRTGTGGIGGYTF
TRBJ2-4 | TRBV3-1/TRBV3-2 | 17 | NA | NA | TGTGCCAGCAGCCAAGTAGCGAGCGGAGGTCCCAAAAACATTCAGTACTTC | CASSQVASGGPKNIQYF
TRBJ2-1 | TRBV7-2 | 15 | NA | TRBD2 | TGTGCCAGCAGCTTAACTGCTAGCGGGAGGGACGAGCAGTTCTTC | CASSLTASGRDEQFF
TRBJ2-7 | TRBV3-1/TRBV3-2 | 14 | few | TRBD1 | TGTGCCAGCAGCCGACCAGGGGGATCCTACGAGCAGTACTTC | CASSRPGGSYEQYF